The rows below give T cell receptor beta chains drawn from one sample of a study of shared clonotypes between healthy human individuals. Generated by immunoSEQ multiplex PCR, the TCRdb table keeps only in-frame clones and is missing some. The repertoire holds nearly 750,000 clones, with around 77% as singletons. The sequenced sample consisted of memory CD4+ T cells sorted from blood. The receptors derive from a woman aged 25-40 years in good health. Each CDR3 is given with its conserved first and last residue. A D gene is named only where the DNA matches it firmly. Not every row has a clone size; where given, it reads once, few, many or a size class.

>TRBJ2-2|TRBD1|TRBV7-9|once
TGTGCCAGCAACTCGGCAGGGGGTCCCGGGGAGCTGTTTTTT
CASNSAGGPGELFF
>TRBJ2-7|NA|TRBV5-6|NA
TGTGCCAGCAGCTTATTGGACGAGCAGTACTTC
CASSLLDEQYF
>TRBJ1-1|NA|TRBV2|NA
TGTGCCAGCAGTGATCTAGGGGAGTATGAAGCTTTCTTT
CASSDLGEYEAFF
>TRBJ2-2|TRBD2|TRBV25-1|once
TGTGCCAGCAGGGGGGGACTAGCGACCGGGGAGCTGTTTTTT
CASRGGLATGELFF
>TRBJ2-3|TRBD1|TRBV5-1|NA
TGCGCCAGCGGGGACAGGGGCACCCCAACCGGAGGTACGCAGTATTTT
CASGDRGTPTGGTQYF
>TRBJ2-3|NA|TRBV7-7|NA
TGTGCCAGCAGCTTGGCAGAGGGCGGTACGCAGTATTTT
CASSLAEGGTQYF
>TRBJ1-1|NA|TRBV30|once
TGTGCCTGGATGCCCCCGGGTACTGAAGCTTTCTTT
CAWMPPGTEAFF
>TRBJ2-1|NA|TRBV5-1|few
TGCGCCAGCAGCTTGGTGTTCGTTTCCGACAATGAGCAGTTCTTC
CASSLVFVSDNEQFF
>TRBJ2-5|NA|TRBV7-6|once
TGTGCCAGCAGCTTAGCGCACAGACGGAATCAAGAGACCCAGTACTTC
CASSLAHRRNQETQYF
>TRBJ1-2|TRBD1|TRBV11-2|NA
TGTGCCAGCAGCCCTCAGGGGGCGGCTAACTATGGCTACACCTTC
CASSPQGAANYGYTF
>TRBJ1-2|NA|TRBV29-1|NA
TGCAGCGTTGATCTTTCGGGAGCTAACTATGGCTACACCTTC
CSVDLSGANYGYTF
>TRBJ2-5|TRBD1|TRBV15|NA
TGTGCCACCAGCAGAGTTTCCCAGGGGGCGGGAAAAGAGACCCAGTACTTC
CATSRVSQGAGKETQYF
>TRBJ1-1|NA|TRBV28|once
TGTGCCAGCAGTTACAACAGGAGGATGAACACTGAAGCTTTCTTT
CASSYNRRMNTEAFF
>TRBJ1-1|TRBD1|TRBV28|NA
TGTGCCAGCAGCCAGCCGGGACAGGGATGGATGAACACTGAAGCTTTCTTT
CASSQPGQGWMNTEAFF
>TRBJ2-7|NA|TRBV4-2|NA
TGTGCCAGCAGCCAAGAGGGCTCCTACGAGCAGTACTTC
CASSQEGSYEQYF
>TRBJ1-2|TRBD1|TRBV5-4|NA
TGTGCCAGCAGCTTGTCTCTGGGGCAGGGGGCGCATGGCTACACCTTC
CASSLSLGQGAHGYTF
>TRBJ1-3|NA|TRBV15|NA
TGTGCCACCAGCAGAAAACGACAAGGAAGGGACACCATATATTTT
CATSRKRQGRDTIYF
>TRBJ1-4|NA|TRBV5-1|NA
TGCGCCAGCAGCTTGGGTCCTAATGAAAAACTGTTTTTT
CASSLGPNEKLFF
>TRBJ2-7|NA|TRBV28|many
TGTGCCAGCAGCGACCTTTTAAGGGCCTACGAGCAGTACTTC
CASSDLLRAYEQYF
>TRBJ2-3|NA|TRBV18|NA
TGTGCCAGCTCCCGCCGTGGCGGGGACGGCACAGATACGCAGTATTTT
CASSRRGGDGTDTQYF
>TRBJ1-1|NA|TRBV5-1|NA
TGCGCCAGCAGCTTGTCCCTGAACACTGAAGCTTTCTTT
CASSLSLNTEAFF
>TRBJ2-7|NA|TRBV2|NA
TGTGCCAGCAGTGAAGATAGCGAGCAGTACTTC
CASSEDSEQYF
>TRBJ2-5|NA|TRBV6-5|once
TGTGCCAGCAGTAAACAGGGTATGGGACAAGAGACCCAGTACTTC
CASSKQGMGQETQYF
>TRBJ1-5|NA|TRBV30|NA
TGTGCCTGGAGTCTCGGGGTCAGCAATCAGCCCCAGCATTTT
CAWSLGVSNQPQHF
>TRBJ2-2|NA|TRBV5-1|NA
TGCGCCAGCAGCTACATGGACAGCACCGGGGAGCTGTTTTTT
CASSYMDSTGELFF
>TRBJ1-5|NA|TRBV28|NA
TGTGCCAGCAGTTTTCAGCGGGCATATAGCAATCAGCCCCAGCATTTT
CASSFQRAYSNQPQHF
>TRBJ2-7|TRBD1|TRBV10-2|few
TGCGCCGCCGCGACAGGGGGCCTCTACGAGCAGTACTTC
CAAATGGLYEQYF
>TRBJ2-5|NA|TRBV6-5|NA
TGTGCCAGCAGCCGGTCAGGGGAATCCCAAGAGACCCAGTACTTC
CASSRSGESQETQYF
>TRBJ2-7|NA|TRBV9|NA
TGTGCCAGCAGCCCAACTAGTTTCGGAAGCCTGGGAGAGCAGTACTTC
CASSPTSFGSLGEQYF
>TRBJ2-7|NA|TRBV5-4|NA
TGTGCCAGCAGCTTGGCCAAGGCCTCAGGGGGGTACGAGCAGTACTTC
CASSLAKASGGYEQYF
>TRBJ1-1|NA|TRBV12-5|NA
TGTGCTAGTGGTTTGCGGGAGAACACTGAAGCTTTCTTT
CASGLRENTEAFF
>TRBJ2-2|NA|TRBV5-4|NA
TGTGCCAGCAGCTCGCCTTTTGGGGAGCTGTTTTTT
CASSSPFGELFF
>TRBJ1-2|NA|TRBV7-2|few
TGTGCCAGCAGCTTGCAGGGGAACTATGGCTACACCTTC
CASSLQGNYGYTF
>TRBJ2-2|NA|TRBV4-1|NA
TGCGCCAGCAGCCAAGATTGGGGGACATCGAACACCGGGGAGCTGTTTTTT
CASSQDWGTSNTGELFF
>TRBJ1-5|NA|TRBV19|NA
TGTCGTGGGAAGCCCCAGCATTTT
CRGKPQHF
>TRBJ2-3|TRBD2|TRBV7-9|few
TGTGCCAGCAGCCTGACTAGCGGGAGAAGCACAGATACGCAGTATTTT
CASSLTSGRSTDTQYF
>TRBJ1-2|NA|TRBV6-4|few
TGTGCCAGCACTTTTTGGAGGGAGGACTATGGCTACACCTTC
CASTFWREDYGYTF
>TRBJ2-2|TRBD2|TRBV5-4|many
TGTGCCAGCAGCTTGAATCTAGCGGGGGACACCGGGGAGCTGTTTTTT
CASSLNLAGDTGELFF
>TRBJ2-5|NA|TRBV7-9|NA
TGTGCCAGCAGCTTAGGGGACGGTGAAGGCGGAGAGACCCAGTACTTC
CASSLGDGEGGETQYF
>TRBJ2-1|NA|TRBV5-6|NA
TGTGCCAGCAGCCCACCTTTTCTCAGGGGCGACAATGAGCAGTTCTTC
CASSPPFLRGDNEQFF
>TRBJ2-3|NA|TRBV18|NA
TGTGCCAGCTCACCACTTGGGGTCGACACAGATACGCAGTATTTT
CASSPLGVDTDTQYF
>TRBJ1-1|NA|TRBV7-9|NA
TGTGCCAGCTCCAGACAGAGCTTTAACACTGAAGCTTTCTTT
CASSRQSFNTEAFF
>TRBJ2-7|NA|TRBV21-1|NA
TGTGCCAGCAGCTCCCGCGGGGGGGCAGGCCCGGTTGAGCAGTACTTC
CASSSRGGAGPVEQYF
>TRBJ1-5|NA|TRBV4-1|NA
TGCGCCAGCAGCCAAGTCGTAACGCCCGAACCGCCCCAGCATTTT
CASSQVVTPEPPQHF
>TRBJ2-3|NA|TRBV28|NA
TGTGCCAGCAGTTTATCCGCCAGGAGAAGCACAGATACGCAGTATTTT
CASSLSARRSTDTQYF
>TRBJ2-1|NA|TRBV10-1|NA
TGCGCCAGCAGTTTAAACATCTGGGGCTCCTACAATGAGCAGTTCTTC
CASSLNIWGSYNEQFF
>TRBJ2-2|TRBD2|TRBV19|NA
TGTGCCAGTATCGGTCTAGCGGGATTCGGCGGGGAGCTGTTTTTT
CASIGLAGFGGELFF
>TRBJ1-2|NA|TRBV5-4|many
TGTGCCAGCAGCCCCCCCCAGGACCGCTATGGCTACACCTTC
CASSPPQDRYGYTF
>TRBJ2-7|NA|TRBV29-1|NA
TGCGTCCCGTTCGGAGGGAAGACCTACGAGCAGTACTTC
CVPFGGKTYEQYF
>TRBJ2-3|NA|TRBV7-3|once
TGTGCCAGCAGCTCACGGTACACAGATACGCAGTATTTT
CASSSRYTDTQYF
>TRBJ2-1|NA|TRBV20-1|NA
TGCAGTGCTGGGAACAATGAGCAGTTCTTC
CSAGNNEQFF
>TRBJ1-4|NA|TRBV19|NA
TGTGCCAGTAGTCCGCGGACAGCCTCTAATGAAAAACTGTTTTTT
CASSPRTASNEKLFF
>TRBJ2-7|TRBD1|TRBV27|NA
TGTGCCAGCAGACGGACAGGGGCCTCCTACGAGCAGTACTTC
CASRRTGASYEQYF
>TRBJ2-7|TRBD1|TRBV5-1|NA
TGCGCCAGCAGCTACCGGGACAGGGTGTACGAGCAGTACTTC
CASSYRDRVYEQYF
>TRBJ2-7|NA|TRBV5-4|NA
TGTGCCAGCAGCTTGGGCCTAGCGCATTCCTACGAGCAGTACTTC
CASSLGLAHSYEQYF
>TRBJ2-2|TRBD1|TRBV6-5|NA
TGTGCCAGCAGTTCCACCGGGACAGCGAACACCGGGGAGCTGTTTTTT
CASSSTGTANTGELFF
>TRBJ2-6|NA|TRBV12-5|NA
TGTGCTAGTGGTCGTAGGGCAGGACAAAGTCGGGCCAACGTCCTGACTTTC
CASGRRAGQSRANVLTF
>TRBJ1-4|TRBD1|TRBV19|once
TGTGCCAGTAGTCTGGACAGGGGGACTAATGAAAAACTGTTTTTT
CASSLDRGTNEKLFF
>TRBJ1-3|NA|TRBV5-6|few
TGTGCCAGCAGCCCCTTAGGCTCTGGAAACACCATATATTTT
CASSPLGSGNTIYF
>TRBJ2-2|NA|TRBV19|NA
TGTGCCAGTAGTAATACCGCCGGGGTTCGCACCGGGGAGCTGTTTTTT
CASSNTAGVRTGELFF